This T cell receptor (beta chain) is from a study of T cell changes during pregnancy in multiple sclerosis. The CDR3 has 15 residues. Germline CDR1 and CDR2: SEHNR and FQNEAQ (reference sequence). With 3 bases clipped from V and 6 bases from J, the junction kept 5 bases outside the gene matches. Clones were sequenced by immunoSEQ multiplex PCR, and TCRdb holds only the in-frame ones, with some missing. Of about 110,000 clones listed, approximately 90% are singletons. The receptor comes from a female donor with multiple sclerosis, enrolled in a pregnancy study. The chain carries TRBV7-9 and TRBJ1-4; 9 bases agree with TRBD1. This specimen was peripheral blood, taken after pregnancy. CDR3 residues: CASSFNRGRDEKLFF. The CDR3 DNA sequence: TGTGCCAGCAGCTTCAACAGGGGGCGGGATGAAAAACTGTTTTTT.